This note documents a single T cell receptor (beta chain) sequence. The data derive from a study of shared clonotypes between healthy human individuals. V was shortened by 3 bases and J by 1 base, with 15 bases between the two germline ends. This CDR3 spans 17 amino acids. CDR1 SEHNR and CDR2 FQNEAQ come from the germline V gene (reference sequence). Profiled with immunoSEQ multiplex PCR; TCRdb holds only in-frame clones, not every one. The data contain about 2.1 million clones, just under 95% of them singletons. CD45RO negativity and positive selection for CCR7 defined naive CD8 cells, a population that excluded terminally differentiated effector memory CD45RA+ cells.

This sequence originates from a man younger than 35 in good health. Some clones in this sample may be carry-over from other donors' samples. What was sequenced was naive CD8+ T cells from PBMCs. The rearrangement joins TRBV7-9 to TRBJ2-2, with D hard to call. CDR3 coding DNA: TGTGCCAGCAGCTTGTGGGCCCCTCCGATGAACACCGGGGAGCTGTTTTTT. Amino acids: CASSLWAPPMNTGELFF.